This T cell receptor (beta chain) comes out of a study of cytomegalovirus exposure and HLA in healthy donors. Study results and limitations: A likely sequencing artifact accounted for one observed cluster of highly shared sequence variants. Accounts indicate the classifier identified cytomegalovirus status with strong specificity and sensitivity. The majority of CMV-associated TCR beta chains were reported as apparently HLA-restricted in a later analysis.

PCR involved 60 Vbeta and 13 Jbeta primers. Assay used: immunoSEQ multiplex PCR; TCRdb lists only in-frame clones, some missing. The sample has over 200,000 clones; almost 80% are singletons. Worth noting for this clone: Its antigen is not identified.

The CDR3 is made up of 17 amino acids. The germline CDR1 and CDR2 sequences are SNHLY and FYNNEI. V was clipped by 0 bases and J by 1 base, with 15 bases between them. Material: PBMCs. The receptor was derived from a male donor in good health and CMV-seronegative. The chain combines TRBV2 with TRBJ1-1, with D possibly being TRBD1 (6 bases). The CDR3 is CASSEAWVRGGNTEAFF. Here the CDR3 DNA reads TGTGCCAGCAGTGAAGCATGGGTACGAGGGGGGAACACTGAAGCTTTCTTT.